This T cell receptor beta chain derives from a study of blood T cell repertoires in COVID-19. This CDR3 has 15 amino acids. Profiling relied on immunoSEQ multiplex PCR, and the TCRdb table lists in-frame clones only, not all of them. The sample contains around 100,000 clones, 70% to 85% of which appear only once. This receptor was identified in a man between 70 and 80 years old with active or convalescent COVID-19. This chain connects TRBV1 to TRBJ1-2. TRBV1 is marked as a pseudogene. Sequencing input: peripheral blood. CDR3 DNA: TGCACCAGCAGCCCTCGAGGCCGGGAACCCTATGGCTACACCTTC. The encoded protein is CTSSPRGREPYGYTF.